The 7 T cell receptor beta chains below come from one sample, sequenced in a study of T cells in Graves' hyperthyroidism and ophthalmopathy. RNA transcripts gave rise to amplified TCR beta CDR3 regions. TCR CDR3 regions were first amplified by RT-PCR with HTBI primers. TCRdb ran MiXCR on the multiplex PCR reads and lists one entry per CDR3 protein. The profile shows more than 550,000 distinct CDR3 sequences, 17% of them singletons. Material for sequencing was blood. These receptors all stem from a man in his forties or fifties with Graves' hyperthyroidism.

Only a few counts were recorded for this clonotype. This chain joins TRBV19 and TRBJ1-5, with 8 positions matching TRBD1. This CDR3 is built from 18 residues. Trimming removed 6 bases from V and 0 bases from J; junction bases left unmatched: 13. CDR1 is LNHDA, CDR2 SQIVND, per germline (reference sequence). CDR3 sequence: CASRRRLGTGDSNQPQHF. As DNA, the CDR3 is TGTGCCAGTAGGCGTCGTTTGGGGACAGGAGATAGCAATCAGCCCCAGCATTTT. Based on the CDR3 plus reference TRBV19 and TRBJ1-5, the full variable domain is DGGITQSPKYLFRKEGQNVTLSCEQNLNHDAMYWYRQDPGQGLRLIYYSQIVNDFQKGDIAEGYSVSREKKESFPLTVTSAQKNPTAFYLCASRRRLGTGDSNQPQHFGDGTRLSIL.

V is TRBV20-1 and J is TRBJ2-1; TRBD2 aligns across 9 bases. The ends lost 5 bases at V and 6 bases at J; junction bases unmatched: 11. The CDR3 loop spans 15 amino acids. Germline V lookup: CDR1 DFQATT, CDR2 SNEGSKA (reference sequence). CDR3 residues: CSAPSVAGVTNEQFF. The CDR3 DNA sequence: TGCAGTGCTCCTTCGGTAGCGGGAGTAACCAATGAGCAGTTCTTC.

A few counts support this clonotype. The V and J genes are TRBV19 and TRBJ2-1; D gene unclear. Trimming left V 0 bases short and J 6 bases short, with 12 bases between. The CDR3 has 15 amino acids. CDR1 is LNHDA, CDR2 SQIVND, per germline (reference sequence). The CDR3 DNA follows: TGTGCCAGTAGTATAGATCTTAGGAAGGGCAATGAGCAGTTCTTC. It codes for CASSIDLRKGNEQFF. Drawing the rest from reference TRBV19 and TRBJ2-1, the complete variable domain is DGGITQSPKYLFRKEGQNVTLSCEQNLNHDAMYWYRQDPGQGLRLIYYSQIVNDFQKGDIAEGYSVSREKKESFPLTVTSAQKNPTAFYLCASSIDLRKGNEQFFGPGTRLTVL.

Here the CDR3 reads CASSVSGTGYFDYGYTF. The CDR3 DNA is TGTGCCAGCAGTGTTTCCGGGACAGGGTATTTTGACTATGGCTACACCTTC. This chain joins TRBV2 and TRBJ1-2; 9 bases align to TRBD1. The CDR3 covers 17 residues. In germline, CDR1 is SNHLY, CDR2 FYNNEI. V trimming: 4 bases; J trimming: 3 bases; junction bases outside the gene matches: 12.

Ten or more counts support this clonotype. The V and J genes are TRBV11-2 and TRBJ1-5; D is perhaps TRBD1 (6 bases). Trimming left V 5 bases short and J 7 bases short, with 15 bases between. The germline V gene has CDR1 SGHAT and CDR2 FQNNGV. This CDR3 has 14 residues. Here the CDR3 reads CASSGGGPGQPQHF. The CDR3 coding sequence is TGTGCCAGCAGCGGCGGGGGGCCGGGGCAGCCCCAGCATTTT.

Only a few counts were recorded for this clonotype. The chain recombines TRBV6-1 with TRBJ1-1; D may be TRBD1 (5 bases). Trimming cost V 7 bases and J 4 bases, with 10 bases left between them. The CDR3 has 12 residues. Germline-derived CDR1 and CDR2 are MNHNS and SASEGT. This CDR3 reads CASTPQVTEAFF. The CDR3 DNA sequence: TGTGCCAGCACTCCACAGGTCACTGAAGCTTTCTTT.

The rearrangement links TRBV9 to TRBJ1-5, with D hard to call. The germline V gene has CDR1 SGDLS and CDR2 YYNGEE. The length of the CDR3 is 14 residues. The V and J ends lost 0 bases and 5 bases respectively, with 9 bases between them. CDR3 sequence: CASSVGTDYQPQHF. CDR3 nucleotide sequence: TGTGCCAGCAGCGTAGGAACCGATTATCAGCCCCAGCATTTT.